The 18 T cell receptor beta chains in this list originate from one sample, sequenced in a study of cytomegalovirus exposure and HLA in healthy donors. The primer mix had 60 Vbeta and 13 Jbeta primers. Libraries were prepared by immunoSEQ multiplex PCR; TCRdb keeps only in-frame clonotypes and omits some of them. The repertoire consists of around 150,000 clones, with about 80% occurring once and the leading ten covering over 2%. The sequencing sample was made of PBMCs. The receptors come from a man aged 30 to 39 in good health and CMV-seronegative.

This clone turned up a few times. At one boundary the junction diverges from the germline segment, which might be a read error. The V call is TRBV7-9, the J call TRBJ2-3; 7 bases are a match to TRBD1. Germline lookup yields CDR1 SEHNR and CDR2 FQNEAQ (reference sequence). CDR3 size: 16 residues. The CDR3 spells CSSSHNRQGRTDTQYF. CDR3 nucleotide sequence: TGTTCCAGCAGCCATAACCGACAGGGACGCACAGATACGCAGTATTTT.

The chain carries TRBV2 and TRBJ2-7; 7 nucleotides align to TRBD2. Germline V CDR1 and CDR2: SNHLY, FYNNEI. V lost 11 bases, J lost 0 bases, and 10 bases stayed unmatched. This CDR3 is 14 amino acids long. This chain's CDR3 is CAGSWGGSSYEQYF. The DNA of the CDR3 is TGTGCCGGTAGTTGGGGGGGTAGCTCCTACGAGCAGTACTTC. The whole variable domain, filled in from reference TRBV2 and TRBJ2-7, reads EPEVTQTPSHQVTQMGQEVILRCVPISNHLYFYWYRQILGQKVEFLVSFYNNEISEKSEIFDDQFSVERPDGSNFTLKIRSTKLEDSAMYFCAGSWGGSSYEQYFGPGTRLTVT.

V and J are TRBV2 and TRBJ1-1, with D maybe TRBD1 (5 bases). The ends were cut back, 5 bases at V and 5 bases at J, with 15 bases in the middle. The CDR3 is made up of 14 amino acids. Germline-derived CDR1 and CDR2 are SNHLY and FYNNEI. CDR3 sequence (DNA): TGTGCCAGCAGTTACGAGGGGCGGGGGACTGAAGCTTTCTTT. It is translated as CASSYEGRGTEAFF.

The CDR3 DNA reads TGTGCCAGTAGTACCCGCTGGGTGGGAGCGGGAGGGAGCTCCTACAATGAGCAGTTCTTC. It specifies CASSTRWVGAGGSSYNEQFF. The genes are TRBV19 and TRBJ2-1; 10 bases are a match to TRBD2. This CDR3 is 20 amino acids long. V lost 4 bases to trimming and J lost 0 bases; unmatched junction nucleotides: 15. Germline V gene data show CDR1 as LNHDA and CDR2 as SQIVND (reference sequence).

The J gene is TRBJ2-7, the V gene TRBV28; TRBD1 matches at 9 bases. CDR1 and CDR2 (germline): MDHEN, SYDVKM. J gave up 0 bases and V 10 bases, and 10 bases lay outside the gene matches. The CDR3 extends over 15 amino acids. The CDR3: CATSTRDRASYEQYF. The CDR3 coding sequence is TGTGCCACTTCGACCCGGGACAGGGCCTCCTACGAGCAGTACTTC. The full variable domain, its missing parts supplied by reference TRBV28 and TRBJ2-7, is DVKVTQSSRYLVKRTGEKVFLECVQDMDHENMFWYRQDPGLGLRLIYFSYDVKMKEKGDIPEGYSVSREKKERFSLILESASTNQTSMYLCATSTRDRASYEQYFGPGTRLTVT.

The table lists this clone with a few counts. The chain joins TRBV28 to TRBJ1-2; D may be TRBD1 (5 bases). Germline V gene lookup returns CDR1 MDHEN and CDR2 SYDVKM. V lost 6 bases and J 7 bases, leaving 9 bases between the germline ends. The CDR3 covers 11 residues. CDR3 in amino acids: CASSLGLGYTF. Written as DNA, the CDR3 is TGTGCCAGCAGCCTGGGGCTTGGCTACACCTTC.

The V call is TRBV19, the J call TRBJ2-5; TRBD1 matches 7 bases. Matching the DNA end better, TRBJ2-7 makes the J call doubtful. The CDR3 contains 15 residues. Germline CDR1 reads LNHDA; CDR2 reads SQIVND (reference sequence). CDR3: CASSIPGQATYEQYF. The CDR3 DNA is TGTGCCAGTAGTATCCCAGGACAGGCGACCTACGAGCAGTACTTC.

The V call is TRBV27, the J call TRBJ1-5, with D perhaps matching TRBD1 (5 bases). Between the trimmed V and J ends, which lost 6 bases and 2 bases, there was a span of 5 bases. CDR1 and CDR2 (germline): MNHEY, SMNVEV (reference sequence). The CDR3 consists of 12 residues. DNA for the CDR3: TGTGCCAGCAGGGGGCGCAATCAGCCCCAGCATTTT. This encodes CASRGRNQPQHF.

This chain uses TRBV28 with TRBJ1-1; D is undetermined. Germline CDR1 is MDHEN and CDR2 is SYDVKM. Trimming removed 6 bases from V and 1 base from J, with 15 bases in between. The CDR3 loop spans 15 amino acids. CDR3 loop: CASRLTPQPNTEAFF. For the CDR3, the DNA is TGTGCCAGCAGACTTACCCCCCAACCGAACACTGAAGCTTTCTTT.

The rearrangement uses TRBV15 and TRBJ2-1, with unresolved D. Between the trimmed V and J ends, which lost 1 base and 8 bases, there was a span of 9 bases. Germline V gives CDR1 LNHNV, CDR2 YYDKDF (reference sequence). CDR3 length: 13 residues. CDR3 amino acids: CATSRVWSDEQFF. The CDR3 DNA reads TGTGCCACCAGCAGAGTGTGGAGCGATGAGCAGTTCTTC.

The rearrangement links TRBV5-1 to TRBJ2-2; D is possibly TRBD1 (5 bases). The V end was cut by 5 bases, the J end by 1 base, with 12 bases between. The germline V gene encodes CDR1 SGHRS and CDR2 YFSETQ. CDR3 length: 15 residues. The CDR3: CASRQGNLNTGELFF. The CDR3 nucleotides are TGCGCCAGCAGGCAGGGAAACCTGAACACCGGGGAGCTGTTTTTT. Full variable domain (outside the CDR3, taken from reference TRBV5-1 and TRBJ2-2): KAGVTQTPRYLIKTRGQQVTLSCSPISGHRSVSWYQQTPGQGLQFLFEYFSETQRNKGNFPGRFSGRQFSNSRSEMNVSTLELGDSALYLCASRQGNLNTGELFFGEGSRLTVL.

Worth noting for this clone: One junction end does not reproduce the germline sequence, and a read error may be involved. The chain couples TRBV7-7 to TRBJ2-2; D gene unclear. The CDR3 contains 12 residues. Germline CDR1 is SSHAT and CDR2 is FNYEAQ (reference sequence). The CDR3 reads CASSLTAGELFF. CDR3 nucleotide sequence: TGTGCTAGCAGCTTAACGGCCGGGGAGCTGTTTTTT.

The chain carries TRBV9 and TRBJ1-4, with D possibly matching TRBD1 (6 bases). This CDR3 region has 16 residues. Trimming cost V 2 bases and J 5 bases, with 16 bases left between them. From germline, CDR1 is SGDLS and CDR2 YYNGEE. CDR3 DNA: TGTGCCAGCAGCGTTTCGACAGGTGGCGGGAATGAAAAACTGTTTTTT. Translation gives CASSVSTGGGNEKLFF.

This chain joins TRBV7-8 and TRBJ2-1; D remains unclear. Germline V gives CDR1 SGHVS, CDR2 FQNEAQ. The CDR3 has 14 amino acids. The V end lost 6 bases, the J end lost 8 bases, and 17 bases lay between the germline ends. Here the CDR3 DNA reads TGTGCCAGCAGACCCATATACAAAATCGATGAGCAGTTCTTC. The encoded protein is CASRPIYKIDEQFF.

This sequence joins TRBV15 and TRBJ1-1; D may be TRBD1 (5 bases). The V and J ends lost 5 bases and 3 bases respectively, with 10 bases between them. Germline loops: CDR1 LNHNV, CDR2 YYDKDF (reference sequence). This CDR3 has 13 amino acids. CDR3 residues: CATSGGGDTEAFF. CDR3 coding DNA: TGTGCCACCAGCGGGGGAGGGGACACTGAAGCTTTCTTT.

The chain is built from TRBV7-2 and TRBJ2-1, with 9 bases matching TRBD2. The junction had 9 bases not matched to a gene; V was cut back by 2 bases and J by 16 bases. CDR1 and CDR2 from the germline V gene are SGHTA and FQGNSA. This CDR3 contains 13 residues. CDR3 DNA: TGTGCCAGCAGCTTAACCCTCAGCGGGGGGCGTTTCTTC. Translating gives CASSLTLSGGRFF.

The chain has TRBV10-3 and TRBJ2-1, with D perhaps matching TRBD1 (5 bases). Germline V gives CDR1 ENHRY, CDR2 SYGVKD. V was clipped by 8 bases and J by 8 bases, with 19 bases between them. This CDR3 spans 14 amino acids. This chain's CDR3 is CAISREAGLDEQFF. CDR3 nucleotide sequence: TGTGCCATCTCCCGAGAGGCAGGGCTGGATGAGCAGTTCTTC.

The V call is TRBV18, the J call TRBJ1-5; 8 nucleotides agree with TRBD1. The germline V gene has CDR1 KGHSH and CDR2 LQKENI. V was pared by 2 bases and J by 6 bases, with 6 bases of the junction left unmatched. CDR3 length: 15 residues. The CDR3 loop is CASSPGTGGSQPQHF. CDR3 bases: TGTGCCAGCTCACCAGGAACAGGGGGAAGTCAGCCCCAGCATTTT.